This is a list of T cell receptor beta chains from one sample in a study of T cell repertoires in cytomegalovirus infection. In TCRdb, the reads were re-called with MiXCR into one record per CDR3 protein. The sample holds about 340,000 distinct CDR3 sequences, almost 30% seen once. These receptors have no known antigen. The sequences come from cultured PBMCs, collected from culture after CMV antigen stimulation. These receptors were taken from a human donor in good health (CMV status not recorded). Some clones in this sample may be carry-over from other donors' samples. Each CDR3 is given with its conserved first and last residue. A D gene is named only where the DNA matches it firmly. Part of the rows lack a size; the others show once, few, many or a class for expanded clones.

d_call j_call v_call clone_size cdr3_nt cdr3_aa
. TRBJ1-2 TRBV7-6 . TGTGCCAGCAGCCCCGCCGGGACGATTAGCTACACCTTC CASSPAGTISYTF
TRBD1 TRBJ1-2 TRBV3-1 . TGTGCCAGCAGCCAAGGGACAGGGGCCAACTATGGCTACACCTTC CASSQGTGANYGYTF
. TRBJ2-7 TRBV12-3/TRBV12-4 many TGTGCCAGCAGTCTGGCGGGGTCTCCCTACGAGCAGTACTTC CASSLAGSPYEQYF
TRBD2 TRBJ2-1 TRBV12-3/TRBV12-4 . TGTGCCAGCAGTTTTGACAGCGGGGGTTACAATGAGCAGTTCTTC CASSFDSGGYNEQFF
. TRBJ1-1 TRBV5-1 . TGCGCCAGCAGCTTGGAGCCAGGTCCACTACTTGAAGCTTTCTTT CASSLEPGPLLEAFF
. TRBJ1-1 TRBV6-5 . TGTGCCAGCAGTTACTCGATGGAGGGGGGAGCTTTCTTT CASSYSMEGGAFF
TRBD1 TRBJ1-4 TRBV11-2 . TGTGCCAGCAGCTTAGCCAGGACAGGGGGCCGTGAAAAACTGTTTTTT CASSLARTGGREKLFF
TRBD1 TRBJ1-1 TRBV7-9 . TGTGCCAGCAGCTCCCAGGGGGACCTCACTGAAGCTTTCTTT CASSSQGDLTEAFF
. TRBJ2-3 TRBV18 . TGTGCCAGCTCACCCTTACGAGACACAGATACGCAGTATTTT CASSPLRDTDTQYF
TRBD1 TRBJ2-5 TRBV6-2/TRBV6-3 once TGTGCCAGCAATCAGGGGGCGCAAGAGACCCAGTACTTC CASNQGAQETQYF
. TRBJ2-1 TRBV7-3 . TGTGCCAGCAGCTCTCCGGACCTCGGCTCCTACAATGAGCAGTTCTTC CASSSPDLGSYNEQFF
. TRBJ1-6 TRBV4-2 . TGTGCCAGCAGCCCCGGGGTCTATAATTCACCCCTCCACTTT CASSPGVYNSPLHF
. TRBJ2-3 TRBV7-6 . TGTGGGTACAGACCTCTTACAGGGTCAGATACGCAGTATTTT CGYRPLTGSDTQYF
. TRBJ2-3 TRBV2 . TGTGCCAGCAGTCCAGCGAACAGGGAGACAAGGTATTTT CASSPANRETRYF
. TRBJ1-1 TRBV2 . TGTGCCAGCAATCTGGAAGGGAACACTGAAGCTTTCTTT CASNLEGNTEAFF
TRBD2 TRBJ2-3 TRBV7-3 . TGTGCCAGCAGCTTAAGGGGACTAGCGGGATACAGCACAGATACGCAGTATTTT CASSLRGLAGYSTDTQYF
. TRBJ1-1 TRBV15 . TGTGCCACCAGCAGCCGGGACCTGAATGCTTTCTTT CATSSRDLNAFF
. TRBJ1-5 TRBV7-2 many TGTGCCAGCAGCCTGGGGGCGCTTAGCAATCAGCCCCAGCATTTT CASSLGALSNQPQHF
TRBD2 TRBJ2-1 TRBV4-1 . TGCGCCAGCAGCCAAGGACCCCAGCGGGGCAATGAGCAGTTCTTC CASSQGPQRGNEQFF
TRBD1 TRBJ1-2 TRBV12-3/TRBV12-4 . TGTGCCAGCAGGGGACAGGGGGCGATGCAGATAAGGAACTATGGCTACACCTTC CASRGQGAMQIRNYGYTF
TRBD1 TRBJ2-5 TRBV6-1 few TGTGCCAGCAGTGTTACTACAGGGGAATGGGAGACCCAGTACTTC CASSVTTGEWETQYF
TRBD2 TRBJ2-2 TRBV12-3/TRBV12-4 . TGTGCCGGTAGGCGGGAGTACACCGGGGAGCTGTTTTTT CAGRREYTGELFF
. TRBJ2-3 TRBV7-6 . TGTGCCAGCAGCTTCGACAGGTCGGCTAGGACGCAGTATTTT CASSFDRSARTQYF
. TRBJ2-5 TRBV9 . TGTGCCAGCAGCGTGGGCAGCGTGGAGACCCAGTACTTC CASSVGSVETQYF
. TRBJ1-6 TRBV7-9 . TGTGCCAGCAGCTCCATTCGGGGCCCTAATTCACCCCTCCACTTT CASSSIRGPNSPLHF
TRBD2 TRBJ2-3 TRBV12-5 . TGTGCTAGTGGTTTGAGCGGGGGCCAGGATACGCAGTATTTT CASGLSGGQDTQYF
. TRBJ2-1 TRBV10-3 few TGTGCCATCAGTGAGCGGGACTCCTACAATGAGCAGTTCTTC CAISERDSYNEQFF
TRBD1 TRBJ1-2 TRBV27 . TGTGCCAGCAAAGGATGGAACCAGGGGGTTACGGATGGCTACACCTTC CASKGWNQGVTDGYTF
. TRBJ1-5 TRBV2 . TGTGCCAGCAGGGGGGGGTATCAGCCCCAGCATTTT CASRGGYQPQHF
TRBD1 TRBJ2-4 TRBV2 . TGTGCCAGCAGCCAATCCGGGACAGGAAAGGGAACGGCCAAAAACATTCAGTACTTC CASSQSGTGKGTAKNIQYF
. TRBJ2-7 TRBV11-2 . TGTGCCAGCAGCTTATACGGGACCTACGAGCAGTACTTC CASSLYGTYEQYF
. TRBJ2-4 TRBV28 . TGTGCCAGCAGTTTGGATAAAGGGAAGGGGTACTTC CASSLDKGKGYF
TRBD1 TRBJ2-3 TRBV4-1 . TGCGCCAGCAGCCAGAGACAGGGGGGGTCGGGAGATACGCAGTATTTT CASSQRQGGSGDTQYF
. TRBJ1-2 TRBV20-1 few TGCAGTGCTAGAGGAACAGGGAGGTCTGACTATGGCTACACCTTC CSARGTGRSDYGYTF
. TRBJ1-2 TRBV6-5 . TGTGCCAGCAGTTACCGCCAGATGGGAGGCTACACCTTC CASSYRQMGGYTF
. TRBJ2-6 TRBV20-1 . TGCAGTGCTCTCCTGGGCTCTGGGGCCAACGTCCTGACTTTC CSALLGSGANVLTF
. TRBJ1-2 TRBV27 few TGTGCCAGCAGTCCGGGGGGCGTTAACTATGGCTACACCTTC CASSPGGVNYGYTF
. TRBJ1-5 TRBV7-8 few TGTGCCAGCAGCTTAGGGAACAGGGTAGACCAGCATTTT CASSLGNRVDQHF
. TRBJ1-4 TRBV7-9 . TGTGCCAGCAGCTTAGCGCATGCGGCTAATGAAAAACTGTTTTTT CASSLAHAANEKLFF
. TRBJ1-1 TRBV4-1 . TGCGCCAGCAGCCAAGACAGCGCGAGCACTGAAGCTTTCTTT CASSQDSASTEAFF